The clone carrying this T cell receptor beta chain has only one observation. What it recognizes is unknown. The data are from a study of T cell responses to AZD1222 COVID-19 vaccine. Overall study results and limits: It was only a handful of AZD1222 recipients who were seropositive at baseline. Elevations in Spike-specific TCR breadth and depth followed administration of two AZD1222 doses. No day 14 peak samples; only post-peak repertoires were characterized.

TCRdb keeps only in-frame clones here, not all; method: immunoSEQ multiplex PCR. This sample has some 140,000 clones; approximately 93% occur once, and the top ten carry approximately 3.1%. V was cut by 1 base and J by 0 bases, with 12 bases left in between. CDR1 is SGHTA and CDR2 is FQGNSA in the germline V gene. The CDR3 sequence is 16 residues long. This chain joins TRBV7-2 and TRBJ2-5; the D gene is possibly TRBD2 (5 bases). The TCR originated in an adult in good health. The sample consisted of peripheral blood, taken on day 0 of AZD1222 vaccination. CDR3 sequence: CASSLGLAEYQETQYF. The CDR3 coding sequence is TGTGCCAGCAGCTTAGGCCTAGCAGAGTACCAAGAGACCCAGTACTTC.